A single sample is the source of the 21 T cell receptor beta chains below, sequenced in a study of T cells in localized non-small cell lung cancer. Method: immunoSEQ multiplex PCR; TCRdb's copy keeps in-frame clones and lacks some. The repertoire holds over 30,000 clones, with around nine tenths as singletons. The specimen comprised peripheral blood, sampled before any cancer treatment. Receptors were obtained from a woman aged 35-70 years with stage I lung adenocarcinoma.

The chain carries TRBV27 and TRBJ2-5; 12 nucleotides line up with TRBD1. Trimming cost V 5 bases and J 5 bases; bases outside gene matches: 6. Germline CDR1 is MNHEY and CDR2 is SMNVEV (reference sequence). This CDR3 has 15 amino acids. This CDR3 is CASSHRDRGRETQYF. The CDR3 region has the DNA TGTGCCAGCAGTCATCGGGACAGGGGGCGGGAGACCCAGTACTTC.

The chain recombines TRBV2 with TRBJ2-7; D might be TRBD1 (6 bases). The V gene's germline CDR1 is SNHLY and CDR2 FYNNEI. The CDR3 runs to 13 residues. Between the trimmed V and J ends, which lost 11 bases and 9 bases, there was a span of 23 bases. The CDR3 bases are TGTGCCGGCGGAACAGGGTCGGGTGTCGGGCAGTACTTC. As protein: CAGGTGSGVGQYF.

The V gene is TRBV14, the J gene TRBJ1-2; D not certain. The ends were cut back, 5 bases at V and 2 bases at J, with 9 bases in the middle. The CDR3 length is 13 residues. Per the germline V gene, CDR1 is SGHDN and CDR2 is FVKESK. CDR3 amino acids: CASSALANYGYTF. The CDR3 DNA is TGTGCCAGCAGCGCTCTCGCCAACTATGGCTACACCTTC.

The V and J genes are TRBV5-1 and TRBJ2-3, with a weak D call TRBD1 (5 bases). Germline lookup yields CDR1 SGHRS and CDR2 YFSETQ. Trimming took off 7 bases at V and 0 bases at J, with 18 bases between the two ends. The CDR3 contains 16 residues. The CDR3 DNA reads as TGCGCCAGCTCCGCTGTCGCGCAGGGAAGCACAGATACGCAGTATTTT. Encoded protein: CASSAVAQGSTDTQYF.

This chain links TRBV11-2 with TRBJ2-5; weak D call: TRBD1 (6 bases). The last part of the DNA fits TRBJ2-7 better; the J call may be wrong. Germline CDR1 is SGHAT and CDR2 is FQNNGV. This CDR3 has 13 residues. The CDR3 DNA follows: TGTGCCAGCAGCCCTGGGACATTGTACGAGCAGTACTTC. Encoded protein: CASSPGTLYEQYF.

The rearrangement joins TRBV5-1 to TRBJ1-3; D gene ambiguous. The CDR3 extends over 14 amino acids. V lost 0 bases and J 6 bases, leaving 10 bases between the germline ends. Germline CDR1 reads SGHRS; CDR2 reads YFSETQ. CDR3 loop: CASSLGGETNTIYF. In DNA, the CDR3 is TGCGCCAGCAGCTTGGGTGGGGAAACAAACACCATATATTTT. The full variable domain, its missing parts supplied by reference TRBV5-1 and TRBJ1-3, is KAGVTQTPRYLIKTRGQQVTLSCSPISGHRSVSWYQQTPGQGLQFLFEYFSETQRNKGNFPGRFSGRQFSNSRSEMNVSTLELGDSALYLCASSLGGETNTIYFGEGSWLTVV.

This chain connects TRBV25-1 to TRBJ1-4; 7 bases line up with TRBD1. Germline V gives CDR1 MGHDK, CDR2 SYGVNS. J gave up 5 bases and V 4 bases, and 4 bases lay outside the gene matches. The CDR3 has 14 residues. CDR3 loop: CASSARRGNEKLFF. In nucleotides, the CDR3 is TGTGCCAGCAGTGCCCGCAGGGGGAATGAAAAACTGTTTTTT.

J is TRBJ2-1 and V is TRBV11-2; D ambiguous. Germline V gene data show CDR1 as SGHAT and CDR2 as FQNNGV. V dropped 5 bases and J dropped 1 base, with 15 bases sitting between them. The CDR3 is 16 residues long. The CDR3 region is CASSPRIAGSYNEQFF. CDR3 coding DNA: TGTGCCAGCAGCCCCAGGATAGCAGGATCCTACAATGAGCAGTTCTTC.

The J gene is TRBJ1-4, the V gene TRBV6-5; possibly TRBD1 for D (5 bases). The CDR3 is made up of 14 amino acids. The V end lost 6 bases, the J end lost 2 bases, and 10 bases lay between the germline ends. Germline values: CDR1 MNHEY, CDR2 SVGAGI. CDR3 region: CASSPGPTNEKLFF. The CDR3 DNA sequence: TGTGCCAGCAGCCCGGGACCGACTAATGAAAAACTGTTTTTT.

The CDR3 region has the DNA TGTGCCTGGAGTGTAGGGGAGGGAACTGAAGCTTTCTTT. Its protein product is CAWSVGEGTEAFF. The chain is built from TRBV30 and TRBJ1-1, with a possible D match to TRBD1 (5 bases). Trimming pared 0 bases from V and 5 bases from J, leaving 10 bases between. The CDR3 is made up of 13 amino acids. The germline CDR1 and CDR2 sequences are GTSNPN and SVGIG (reference sequence).

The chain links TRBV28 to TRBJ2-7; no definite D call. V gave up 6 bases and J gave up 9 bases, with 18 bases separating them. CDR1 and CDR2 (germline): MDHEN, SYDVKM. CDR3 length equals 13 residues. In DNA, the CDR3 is TGTGCCAGCAGCCCATCCGACGCTGGGGTGCAGTACTTC. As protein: CASSPSDAGVQYF.

CDR3 sequence (DNA): TGTGCCAGCAGGCCGGGACAGACTTTAAACTATGGCTACACCTTC. Its translation: CASRPGQTLNYGYTF. This chain uses TRBV27 with TRBJ1-2; 7 bases agree with TRBD1. Germline CDR1 MNHEY, CDR2 SMNVEV (reference sequence). This CDR3 has 15 residues. Germline trimming cut 6 bases from V and 2 bases from J; bases unmatched to any gene: 9.

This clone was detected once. CDR3 in amino acids: CAWSRQEDTEAFF. The CDR3 DNA follows: TGTGCCTGGAGTCGACAAGAGGACACTGAAGCTTTCTTT. This sequence joins TRBV30 and TRBJ1-1; D unresolved. V lost 2 bases to trimming and J lost 3 bases, with 10 bases between them. The length of the CDR3 is 13 residues. Germline V gene lookup returns CDR1 GTSNPN and CDR2 SVGIG (reference sequence).

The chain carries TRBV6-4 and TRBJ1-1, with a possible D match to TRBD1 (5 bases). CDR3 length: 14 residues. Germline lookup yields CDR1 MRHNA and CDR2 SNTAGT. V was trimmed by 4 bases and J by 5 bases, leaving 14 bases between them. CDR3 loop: CASSVQGFGTEAFF. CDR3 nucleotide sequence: TGTGCCAGCAGTGTTCAGGGTTTCGGGACTGAAGCTTTCTTT.

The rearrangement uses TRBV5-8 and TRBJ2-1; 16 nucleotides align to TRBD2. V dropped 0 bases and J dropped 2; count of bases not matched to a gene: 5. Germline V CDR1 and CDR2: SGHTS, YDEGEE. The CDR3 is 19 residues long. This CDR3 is CASSLAPGLAGGTYNEQFF. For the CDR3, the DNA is TGTGCCAGCAGCTTGGCCCCGGGACTAGCGGGAGGGACCTACAATGAGCAGTTCTTC.

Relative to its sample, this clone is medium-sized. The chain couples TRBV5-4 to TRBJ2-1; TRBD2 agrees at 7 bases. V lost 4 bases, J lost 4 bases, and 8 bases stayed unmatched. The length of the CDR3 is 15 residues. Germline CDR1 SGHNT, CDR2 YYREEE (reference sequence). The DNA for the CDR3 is TGTGCCAGCAGCCCGCCGGGACTACTATACAATGAGCAGTTCTTC. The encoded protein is CASSPPGLLYNEQFF. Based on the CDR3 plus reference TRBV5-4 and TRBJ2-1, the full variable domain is ETGVTQSPTHLIKTRGQQVTLRCSSQSGHNTVSWYQQALGQGPQFIFQYYREEENGRGNFPPRFSGLQFPNYSSELNVNALELDDSALYLCASSPPGLLYNEQFFGPGTRLTVL.

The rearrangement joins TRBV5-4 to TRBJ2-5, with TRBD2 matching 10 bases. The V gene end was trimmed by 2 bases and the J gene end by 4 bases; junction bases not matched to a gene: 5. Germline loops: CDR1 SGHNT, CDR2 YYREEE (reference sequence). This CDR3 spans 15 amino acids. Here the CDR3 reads CASSFGLAEGETQYF. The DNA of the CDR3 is TGTGCCAGCAGCTTTGGACTAGCGGAGGGAGAGACCCAGTACTTC.

The CDR3 DNA reads as TGTGCCTGGAGTTTGACAGGGGGCGGTGGAAACACCATATATTTT. Translated: CAWSLTGGGGNTIYF. J is TRBJ1-3 and V is TRBV30, with 10 bases fitting TRBD1. Unmatched junction bases numbered 4, after V lost 2 bases and J lost 3 bases. The CDR3 covers 15 residues. Germline CDR1 GTSNPN, CDR2 SVGIG (reference sequence).

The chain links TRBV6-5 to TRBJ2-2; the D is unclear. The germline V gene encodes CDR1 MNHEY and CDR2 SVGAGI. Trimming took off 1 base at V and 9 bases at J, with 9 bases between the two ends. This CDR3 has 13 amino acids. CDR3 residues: CASSYWGGRELFF. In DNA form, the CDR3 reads TGTGCCAGCAGTTACTGGGGTGGCCGGGAGCTGTTTTTT.

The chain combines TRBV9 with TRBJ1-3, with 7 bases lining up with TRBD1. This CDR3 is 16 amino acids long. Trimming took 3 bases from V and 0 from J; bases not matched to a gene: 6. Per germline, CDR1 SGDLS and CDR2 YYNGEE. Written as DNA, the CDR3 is TGTGCCAGCAGCGCCCTTACAGGGGACTCTGGAAACACCATATATTTT. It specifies CASSALTGDSGNTIYF.

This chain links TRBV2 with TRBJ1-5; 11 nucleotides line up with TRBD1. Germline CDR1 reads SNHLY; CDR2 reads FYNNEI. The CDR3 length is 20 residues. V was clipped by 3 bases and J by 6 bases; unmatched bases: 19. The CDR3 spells CASSDGWTGGASTGFQPQHF. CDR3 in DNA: TGTGCCAGCAGTGATGGTTGGACAGGGGGCGCCTCTACTGGGTTTCAGCCCCAGCATTTT. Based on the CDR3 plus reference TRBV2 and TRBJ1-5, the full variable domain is EPEVTQTPSHQVTQMGQEVILRCVPISNHLYFYWYRQILGQKVEFLVSFYNNEISEKSEIFDDQFSVERPDGSNFTLKIRSTKLEDSAMYFCASSDGWTGGASTGFQPQHFGDGTRLSIL.